The present TCR beta chain was sequenced within a study of T-cell memory formation after mild COVID-19 (dated by TCRdb to about 2021). A note on the overall study: Most TCR sequence clusters were specific to one of the two donors. The cohort comprised two young, previously healthy adult volunteers, one female and one male. T-cell clones expanding and contracting after mild COVID-19 in two donors were tracked by longitudinal TCRalpha and TCRbeta repertoire sequencing. What the research found in general, with its limitations: Some responding clones were detected in pre-infection memory, suggesting pre-existing cross-reactive memory T cells joined the SARS-CoV-2 response. Balanced CD4/CD8 phenotypes were observed for clones contracting from day 15 to 85, whereas a bias towards CD4+ was observed for a second wave of clones expanding from day 15 to 37. Only a couple of mild cases were covered in the study, and larger cohorts including severe cases with pre-infection samples were considered necessary. Whether the second-wave clones peaking on day 37 were SARS-CoV-2 specific was not confirmed. Contracting CD4+ clones turned up mainly in the CM and EM memory subsets, whereas EMRA was where CD8+ clones were enriched.

PBMCs were isolated by Ficoll-Paque density gradient centrifugation. The CDR3 measures 15 amino acids from cysteine to phenylalanine. The DNA shown is the 45-base CDR3, in frame from base 1. Trimming takes 5 bases from V and 6 bases from J, and the germline ends sit 17 bases apart. The germline V gene specifies SGHVS as CDR1 and FNYEAQ as CDR2. The listed sequencing device is Illumina NovaSeq 6000. TCRalpha and TCRbeta cDNA libraries were constructed by 5'RACE with constant-segment primers, with sample barcodes and unique molecular identifiers being introduced. RNA was extracted from every sample with Trizol reagent. Libraries were amplified in two PCR steps, with a second sample barcode and Illumina TruSeq adapters added in the second step. Sequencing of the libraries was done on an Illumina NovaSeq, producing 2 x 150 bp paired-end reads. The study's own analysis went as follows. With migec v1.2.7, reads were demultiplexed and then collapsed into UMI-guided consensus sequences. Using mixcr v2.1.11, the UMI consensuses were aligned to TRA and TRB V and J templates and assembled into clonotypes. Expanded or contracted clonotypes were those called significant by both edgeR and NoisET, with noise models trained on biological replicates. For edgeR calls, a false discovery rate-adjusted p below 0.01 and a log2 fold-change threshold of 1 were applied. As an exploratory analysis of dynamics, max-normalized trajectories of the 1000 most abundant clonotypes were examined with PCA combined with hierarchical clustering. Separately sequenced CD4+ and CD8+ repertoires were used to assign the CD4 or CD8 phenotype of responding clones. Starting from the raw public reads, TCRdb applied fastp trimming at Q25, assembled clones with MiXCR and retained in-frame beta chains. Records with the same CDR3 protein are collapsed into one entry carrying the most frequent genes and DNA. The V and J calls and clone size are TCRdb's, not the authors'. This sample comprises about 400,000 distinct CDR3 sequences, approximately 24% of them detected only once. The top ten clones comprise around 9% of the sample.

Points on this clonotype: Which antigen it targets is not known. Per-base qualities were not stored, and no clone one base away is much larger.

This sequence uses TRBV7-6 and TRBJ2-1; TRBD1 is possibly the D segment (5 matching bases). The specimen was PBMCs or a T cell subset sorted from them (not recorded which). This clonotype was obtained from an adult woman who had mild COVID-19 (a few samples of this study predate the infection). The sample titles of this study are shuffled in the database, so cell type and time point are left out; the donor was told from shared clones. CDR3 protein: CASSQSYTDINEQFF. The DNA reads as follows: TGTGCCAGCAGCCAGAGTTATACGGACATCAATGAGCAGTTCTTC.